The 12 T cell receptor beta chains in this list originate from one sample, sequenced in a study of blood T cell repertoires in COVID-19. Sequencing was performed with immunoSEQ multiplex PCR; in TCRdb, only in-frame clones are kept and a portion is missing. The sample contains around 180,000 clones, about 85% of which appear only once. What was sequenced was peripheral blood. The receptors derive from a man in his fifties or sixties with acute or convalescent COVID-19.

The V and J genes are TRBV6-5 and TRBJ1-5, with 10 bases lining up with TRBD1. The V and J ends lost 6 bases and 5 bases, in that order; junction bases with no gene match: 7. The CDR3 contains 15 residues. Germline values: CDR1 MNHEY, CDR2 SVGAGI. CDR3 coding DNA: TGTGCCAGCAGGCAGACCGGGACAGGGGATCAGCCCCAGCATTTT. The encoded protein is CASRQTGTGDQPQHF.

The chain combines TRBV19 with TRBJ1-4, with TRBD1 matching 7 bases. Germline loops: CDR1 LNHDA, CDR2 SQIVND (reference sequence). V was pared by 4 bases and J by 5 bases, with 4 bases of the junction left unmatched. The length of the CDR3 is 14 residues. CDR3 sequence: CASSKDRLNEKLFF. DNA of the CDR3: TGTGCCAGTAGTAAGGACAGGTTGAATGAAAAACTGTTTTTT.

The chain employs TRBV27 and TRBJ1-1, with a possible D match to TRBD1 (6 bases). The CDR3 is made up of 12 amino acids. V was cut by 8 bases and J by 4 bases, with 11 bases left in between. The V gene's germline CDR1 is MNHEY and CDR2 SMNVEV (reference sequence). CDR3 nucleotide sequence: TGTGCCAGCCAAGGGGGGGGCACTGAAGCTTTCTTT. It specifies CASQGGGTEAFF.

For the CDR3, the DNA is TGCGCCAGCAGGTCTACAGGGGGTCCGCACACCGGGGAGCTGTTTTTT. Residues: CASRSTGGPHTGELFF. The chain has TRBV5-1 and TRBJ2-2, with 8 bases aligning to TRBD1. Germline loops: CDR1 SGHRS, CDR2 YFSETQ. The CDR3 runs 16 residues. With 5 bases clipped from V and 3 bases from J, the junction kept 9 bases outside the gene matches.

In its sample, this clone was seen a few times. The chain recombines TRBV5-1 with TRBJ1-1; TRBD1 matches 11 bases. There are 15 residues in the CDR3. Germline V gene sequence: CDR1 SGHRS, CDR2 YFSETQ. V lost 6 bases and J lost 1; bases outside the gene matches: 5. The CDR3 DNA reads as TGCGCCAGCACGGACAGGGGGCGCGGGAACACTGAAGCTTTCTTT. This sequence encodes CASTDRGRGNTEAFF. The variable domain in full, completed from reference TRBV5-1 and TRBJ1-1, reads KAGVTQTPRYLIKTRGQQVTLSCSPISGHRSVSWYQQTPGQGLQFLFEYFSETQRNKGNFPGRFSGRQFSNSRSEMNVSTLELGDSALYLCASTDRGRGNTEAFFGQGTRLTVV.

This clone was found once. The CDR3 here is CASKNWDTYNQPQHF. Here the CDR3 DNA reads TGTGCCAGTAAAAACTGGGACACCTACAATCAGCCCCAGCATTTT. The V gene is TRBV19, the J gene TRBJ1-5; the D gene is possibly TRBD1 (6 bases). The germline V gene has CDR1 LNHDA and CDR2 SQIVND (reference sequence). CDR3 size: 15 residues. V was shortened by 7 bases and J by 3 bases, with 16 bases between the two germline ends.

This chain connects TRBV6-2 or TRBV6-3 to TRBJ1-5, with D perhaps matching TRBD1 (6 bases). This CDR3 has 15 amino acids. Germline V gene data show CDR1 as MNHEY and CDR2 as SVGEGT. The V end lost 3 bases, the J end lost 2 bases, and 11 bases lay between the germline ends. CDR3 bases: TGTGCCAGCAGTTATGAGGGGGAAGGCAATCAGCCCCAGCATTTT. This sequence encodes CASSYEGEGNQPQHF.

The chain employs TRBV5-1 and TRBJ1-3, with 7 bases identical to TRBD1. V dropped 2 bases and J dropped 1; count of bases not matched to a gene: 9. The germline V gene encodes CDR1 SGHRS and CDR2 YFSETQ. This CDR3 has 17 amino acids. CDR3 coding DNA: TGCGCCAGCAGCTTATTACAGGGGCCCGGGTCTGGAAACACCATATATTTT. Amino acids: CASSLLQGPGSGNTIYF.

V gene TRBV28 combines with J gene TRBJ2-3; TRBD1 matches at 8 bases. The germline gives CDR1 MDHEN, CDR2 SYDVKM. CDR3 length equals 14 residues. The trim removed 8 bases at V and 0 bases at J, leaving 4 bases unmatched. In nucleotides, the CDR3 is TGTGCCAGCTTCACAGGGGGAAGCACAGATACGCAGTATTTT. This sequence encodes CASFTGGSTDTQYF.

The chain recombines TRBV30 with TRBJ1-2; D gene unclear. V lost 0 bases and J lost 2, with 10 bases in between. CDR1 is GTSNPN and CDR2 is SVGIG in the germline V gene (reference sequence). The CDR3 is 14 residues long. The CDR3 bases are TGTGCCTGGAGTGTATGGGCGGGGAACTATGGCTACACCTTC. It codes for CAWSVWAGNYGYTF.

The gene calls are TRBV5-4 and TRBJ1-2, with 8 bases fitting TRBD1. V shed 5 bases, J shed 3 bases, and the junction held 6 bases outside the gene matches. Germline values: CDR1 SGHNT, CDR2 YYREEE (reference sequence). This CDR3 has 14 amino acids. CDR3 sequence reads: CASRTHRGDYGYTF. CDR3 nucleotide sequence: TGTGCCAGCAGAACCCACAGGGGGGACTATGGCTACACCTTC.

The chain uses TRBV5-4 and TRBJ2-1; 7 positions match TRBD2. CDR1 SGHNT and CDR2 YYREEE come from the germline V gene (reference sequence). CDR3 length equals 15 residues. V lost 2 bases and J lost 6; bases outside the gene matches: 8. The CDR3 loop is CASSLRGRAPNEQFF. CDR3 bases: TGTGCCAGCAGCTTACGGGGGAGGGCCCCCAATGAGCAGTTCTTC.